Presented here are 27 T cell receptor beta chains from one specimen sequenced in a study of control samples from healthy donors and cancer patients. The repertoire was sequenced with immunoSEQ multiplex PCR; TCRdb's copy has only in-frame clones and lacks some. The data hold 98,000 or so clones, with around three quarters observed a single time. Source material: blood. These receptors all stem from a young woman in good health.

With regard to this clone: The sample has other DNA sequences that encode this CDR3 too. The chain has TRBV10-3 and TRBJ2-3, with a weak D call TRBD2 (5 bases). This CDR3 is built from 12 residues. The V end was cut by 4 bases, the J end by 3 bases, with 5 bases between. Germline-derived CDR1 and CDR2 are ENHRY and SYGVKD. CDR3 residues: CAISGGTDTQYF. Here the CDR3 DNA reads TGTGCCATCAGTGGAGGGACAGATACGCAGTATTTT.

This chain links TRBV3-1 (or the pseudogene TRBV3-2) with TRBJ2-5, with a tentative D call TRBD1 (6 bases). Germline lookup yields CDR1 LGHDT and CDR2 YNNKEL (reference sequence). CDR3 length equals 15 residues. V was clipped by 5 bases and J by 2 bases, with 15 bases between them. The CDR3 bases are TGTGCCAGCAGCTCAGATCGCCAGGGGCAAGAGACCCAGTACTTC. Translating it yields CASSSDRQGQETQYF.

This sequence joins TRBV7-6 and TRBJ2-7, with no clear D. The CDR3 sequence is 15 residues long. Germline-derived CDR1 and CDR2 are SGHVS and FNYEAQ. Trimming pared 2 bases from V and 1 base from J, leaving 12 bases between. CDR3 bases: TGTGCCAGCAGCTTATCCGCTCACTCTTCCTACGAGCAGTACTTC. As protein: CASSLSAHSSYEQYF.

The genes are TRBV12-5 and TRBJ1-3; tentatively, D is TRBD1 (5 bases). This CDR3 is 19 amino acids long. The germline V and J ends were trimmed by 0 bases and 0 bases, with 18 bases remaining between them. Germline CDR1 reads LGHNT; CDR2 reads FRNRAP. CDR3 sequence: CASGLVLGRAAHSGNTIYF. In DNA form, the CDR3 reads TGTGCTAGTGGTTTGGTATTGGGCAGGGCGGCCCACTCTGGAAACACCATATATTTT.

The CDR3 spells CASSLGGLYEQFF. In DNA form, the CDR3 reads TGTGCCAGCAGCTTGGGGGGCCTCTATGAGCAGTTCTTC. V is TRBV11-2 and J is TRBJ2-1; either TRBD1 or TRBD2 may fit D (6 bases each). V was clipped by 3 bases and J by 8 bases, with 11 bases between them. Germline V CDR1 and CDR2: SGHAT, FQNNGV. The CDR3 sequence is 13 residues long.

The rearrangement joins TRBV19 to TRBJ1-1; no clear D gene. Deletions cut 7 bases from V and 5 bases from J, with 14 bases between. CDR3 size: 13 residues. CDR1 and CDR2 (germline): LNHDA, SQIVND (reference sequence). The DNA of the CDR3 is TGTGCCAGTAATGAGGGTCGTGATACTGAAGCTTTCTTT. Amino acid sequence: CASNEGRDTEAFF.

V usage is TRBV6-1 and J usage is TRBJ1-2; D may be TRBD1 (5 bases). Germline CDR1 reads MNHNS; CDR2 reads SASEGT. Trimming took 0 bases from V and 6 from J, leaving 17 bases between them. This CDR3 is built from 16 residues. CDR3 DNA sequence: TGTGCCAGCAGTGAAGCGCGGAGGGGTCTAGGAAATGGCTACACCTTC. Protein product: CASSEARRGLGNGYTF.

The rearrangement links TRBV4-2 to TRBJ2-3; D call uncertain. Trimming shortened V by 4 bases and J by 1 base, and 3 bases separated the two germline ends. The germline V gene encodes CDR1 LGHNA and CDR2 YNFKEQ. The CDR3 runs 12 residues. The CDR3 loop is CASSPGTDTQYF. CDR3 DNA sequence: TGTGCCAGCAGCCCGGGCACAGATACGCAGTATTTT.

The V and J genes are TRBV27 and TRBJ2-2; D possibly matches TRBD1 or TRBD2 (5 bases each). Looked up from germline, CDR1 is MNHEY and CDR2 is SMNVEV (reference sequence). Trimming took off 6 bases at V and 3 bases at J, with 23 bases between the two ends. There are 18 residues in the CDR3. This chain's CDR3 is CASRLASLGVADTGELFF. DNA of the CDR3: TGTGCCAGCAGGCTAGCCTCACTGGGGGTGGCGGACACCGGGGAGCTGTTTTTT.

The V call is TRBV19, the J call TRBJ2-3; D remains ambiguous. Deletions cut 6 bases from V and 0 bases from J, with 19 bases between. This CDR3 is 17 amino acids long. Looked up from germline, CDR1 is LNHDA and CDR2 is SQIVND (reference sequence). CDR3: CASSPHQSYPSTDTQYF. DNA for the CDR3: TGTGCCAGTAGCCCCCATCAGAGCTACCCTAGCACAGATACGCAGTATTTT.

The DNA of the CDR3 is TGTGCCAGCACGTATGGGGGAGGAGGCTACACCTTC. It specifies CASTYGGGGYTF. This sequence joins TRBV3-1 (or the pseudogene TRBV3-2) and TRBJ1-2; the D gene is possibly TRBD1 (5 bases). This CDR3 is 12 amino acids long. With 7 bases removed from V and 8 bases from J, the gap between germline ends came to 14 bases. Germline V lookup: CDR1 LGHDT, CDR2 YNNKEL (reference sequence).

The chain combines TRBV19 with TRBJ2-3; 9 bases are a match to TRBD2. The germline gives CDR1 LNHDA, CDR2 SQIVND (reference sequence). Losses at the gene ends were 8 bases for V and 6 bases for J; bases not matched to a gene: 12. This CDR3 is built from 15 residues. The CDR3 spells CASSPSGVLMDTQYF. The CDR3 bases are TGTGCCAGTTCACCTAGCGGGGTCCTCATGGATACGCAGTATTTT. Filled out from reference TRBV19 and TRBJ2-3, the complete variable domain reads DGGITQSPKYLFRKEGQNVTLSCEQNLNHDAMYWYRQDPGQGLRLIYYSQIVNDFQKGDIAEGYSVSREKKESFPLTVTSAQKNPTAFYLCASSPSGVLMDTQYFGPGTRLTVL.

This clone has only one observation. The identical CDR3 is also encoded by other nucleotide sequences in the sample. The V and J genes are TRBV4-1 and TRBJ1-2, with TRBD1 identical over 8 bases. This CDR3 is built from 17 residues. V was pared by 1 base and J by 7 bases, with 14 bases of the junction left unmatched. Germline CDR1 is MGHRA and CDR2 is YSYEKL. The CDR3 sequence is CASSQGTGFSLGGGYTF. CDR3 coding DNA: TGCGCCAGCAGCCAAGGGACAGGGTTCTCCCTGGGAGGTGGCTACACCTTC.

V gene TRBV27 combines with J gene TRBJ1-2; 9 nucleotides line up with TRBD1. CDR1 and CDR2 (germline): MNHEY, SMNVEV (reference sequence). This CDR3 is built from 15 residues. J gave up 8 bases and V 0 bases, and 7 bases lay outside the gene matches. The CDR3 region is CASSLSLTGGGGYTF. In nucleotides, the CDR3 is TGTGCCAGCAGTTTATCCCTCACAGGGGGCGGCGGCTACACCTTC.

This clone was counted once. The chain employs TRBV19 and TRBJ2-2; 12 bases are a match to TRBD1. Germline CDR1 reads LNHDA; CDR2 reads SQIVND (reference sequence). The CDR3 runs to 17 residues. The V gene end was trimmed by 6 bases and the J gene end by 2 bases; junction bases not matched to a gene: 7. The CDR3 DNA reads TGTGCCAGTAGCCCCTTAGGGACAGGGGGCAACACCGGGGAGCTGTTTTTT. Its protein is CASSPLGTGGNTGELFF. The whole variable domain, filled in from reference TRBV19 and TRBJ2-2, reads DGGITQSPKYLFRKEGQNVTLSCEQNLNHDAMYWYRQDPGQGLRLIYYSQIVNDFQKGDIAEGYSVSREKKESFPLTVTSAQKNPTAFYLCASSPLGTGGNTGELFFGEGSRLTVL.

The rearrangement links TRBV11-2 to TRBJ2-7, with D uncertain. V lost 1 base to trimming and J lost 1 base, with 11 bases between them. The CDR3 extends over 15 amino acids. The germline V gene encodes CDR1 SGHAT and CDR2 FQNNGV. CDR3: CASSLVGHGSYEQYF. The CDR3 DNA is TGTGCCAGCAGCTTAGTTGGGCACGGATCCTACGAGCAGTACTTC.

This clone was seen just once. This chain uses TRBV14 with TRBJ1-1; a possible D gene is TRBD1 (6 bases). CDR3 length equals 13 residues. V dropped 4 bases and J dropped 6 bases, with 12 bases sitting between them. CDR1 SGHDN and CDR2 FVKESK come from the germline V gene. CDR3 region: CASSRGGVPEAFF. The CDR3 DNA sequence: TGTGCCAGCAGCCGAGGGGGAGTCCCTGAAGCTTTCTTT.

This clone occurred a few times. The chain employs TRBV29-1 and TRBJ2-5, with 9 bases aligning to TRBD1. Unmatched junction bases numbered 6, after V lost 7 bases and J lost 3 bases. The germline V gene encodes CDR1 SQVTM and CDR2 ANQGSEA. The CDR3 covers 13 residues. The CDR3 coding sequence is TGCAGCGATCAGGGACAGGGTGAAGAGACCCAGTACTTC. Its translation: CSDQGQGEETQYF.

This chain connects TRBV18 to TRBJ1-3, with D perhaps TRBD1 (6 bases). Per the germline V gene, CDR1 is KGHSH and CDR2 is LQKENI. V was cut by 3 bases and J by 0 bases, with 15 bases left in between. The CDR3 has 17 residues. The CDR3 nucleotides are TGTGCCAGCTCACCGCGCCGGGACAAAGCCTCTGGAAACACCATATATTTT. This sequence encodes CASSPRRDKASGNTIYF.

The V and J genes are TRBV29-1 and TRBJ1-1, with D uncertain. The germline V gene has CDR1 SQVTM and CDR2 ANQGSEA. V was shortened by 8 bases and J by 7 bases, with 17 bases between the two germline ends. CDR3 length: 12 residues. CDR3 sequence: CSTLSSANEAFF. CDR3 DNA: TGCAGCACTCTCAGCTCCGCGAATGAAGCTTTCTTT. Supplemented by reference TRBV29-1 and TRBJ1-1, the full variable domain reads SAVISQKPSRDICQRGTSLTIQCQVDSQVTMMFWYRQQPGQSLTLIATANQGSEATYESGFVIDKFPISRPNLTFSTLTVSNMSPEDSSIYLCSTLSSANEAFFGQGTRLTVV.

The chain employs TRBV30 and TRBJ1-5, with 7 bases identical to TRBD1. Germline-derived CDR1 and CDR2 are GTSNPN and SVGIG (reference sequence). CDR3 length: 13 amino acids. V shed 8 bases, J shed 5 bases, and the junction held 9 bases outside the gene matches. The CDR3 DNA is TGTGCCGCTTCCCGACAGGGCGATCAGCCCCAGCATTTT. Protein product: CAASRQGDQPQHF.

This chain's CDR3 is CASSPTGSGNTIYF. The CDR3 bases are TGTGCCAGCTCACCTACGGGCTCTGGAAACACCATATATTTT. The chain uses TRBV18 and TRBJ1-3, with D unresolved. The length of the CDR3 is 14 residues. The germline V gene encodes CDR1 KGHSH and CDR2 LQKENI. Trimming stripped 3 bases from V and 0 bases from J, with 6 bases between.

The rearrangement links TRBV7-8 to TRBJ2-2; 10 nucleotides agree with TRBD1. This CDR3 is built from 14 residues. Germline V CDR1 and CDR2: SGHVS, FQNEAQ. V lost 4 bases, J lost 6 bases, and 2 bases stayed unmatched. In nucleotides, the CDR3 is TGTGCCAGCAGCTCCGGACAGGGGGCCGGGGAGCTGTTTTTT. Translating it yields CASSSGQGAGELFF.

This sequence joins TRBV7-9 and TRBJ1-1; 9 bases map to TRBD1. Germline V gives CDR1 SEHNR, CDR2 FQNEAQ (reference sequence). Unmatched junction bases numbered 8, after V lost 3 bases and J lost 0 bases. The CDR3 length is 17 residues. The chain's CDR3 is CASSFSGTGNMNTEAFF. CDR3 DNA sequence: TGTGCCAGCAGCTTCTCCGGGACAGGGAATATGAACACTGAAGCTTTCTTT.

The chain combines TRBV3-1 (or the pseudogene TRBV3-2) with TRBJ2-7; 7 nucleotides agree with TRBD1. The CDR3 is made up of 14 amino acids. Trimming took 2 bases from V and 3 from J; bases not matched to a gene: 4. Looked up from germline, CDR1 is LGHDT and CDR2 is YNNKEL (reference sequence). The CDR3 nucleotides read TGTGCCAGCAGCCAATTGGGACAGAGCTACGAGCAGTACTTC. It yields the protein CASSQLGQSYEQYF.

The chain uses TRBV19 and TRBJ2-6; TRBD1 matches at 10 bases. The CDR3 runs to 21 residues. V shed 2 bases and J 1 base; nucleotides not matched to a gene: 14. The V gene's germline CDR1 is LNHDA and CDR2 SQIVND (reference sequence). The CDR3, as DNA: TGTGCCAGTAGTATACTCCGGGACAGGGGAATTCTTAAGTCTGGGGCCAACGTCCTGACTTTC. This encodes CASSILRDRGILKSGANVLTF.

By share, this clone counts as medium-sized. In DNA form, the CDR3 reads TGTGCCAGCAGGGGACAGGGGGACACCGGGGAGCTGTTTTTT. Protein product: CASRGQGDTGELFF. The chain links TRBV6-5 to TRBJ2-2, with 11 nucleotides matching TRBD1. V was pared by 6 bases and J by 3 bases, with 0 bases of the junction left unmatched. The germline V gene has CDR1 MNHEY and CDR2 SVGAGI. The CDR3 runs 14 residues.